The clone carrying this T cell receptor (beta chain) is medium-sized by share. The antigen is not known. The CDR3 end lies 3 residues beyond the end of the read and is filled in from the germline J gene. Profiling relied on immunoSEQ multiplex PCR, and the TCRdb table lists in-frame clones only, not all of them. There are more than 8,000 clones in the sample, none observed a single time. The sample comes from a study of T cell clonality in common variable immunodeficiency. Study results and caveats: CVID subjects showed higher TCRbeta clonality than healthy controls. Common variable immunodeficiency TCR beta sequences reportedly had fewer deletions and N-nucleotide insertions.

Of CVID subjects, roughly 15 were female and 29 male, mean age about 40. The CDR3 loop spans 15 amino acids. Germline values: CDR1 MGHRA, CDR2 YSYEKL. V gave up 3 bases and J gave up 5 bases, with 14 bases separating them. The sample taken for sequencing was peripheral blood mononuclear cells. This clonotype originated in a human donor with common variable immunodeficiency. The chain recombines TRBV4-1 with TRBJ2-1; D might be TRBD1 (6 bases). CDR3 region: CASSHTGTNNNEQFF. The CDR3 DNA, read in part, is TGCGCCAGCAGCCACACCGGGACAAATAACAATGAG.